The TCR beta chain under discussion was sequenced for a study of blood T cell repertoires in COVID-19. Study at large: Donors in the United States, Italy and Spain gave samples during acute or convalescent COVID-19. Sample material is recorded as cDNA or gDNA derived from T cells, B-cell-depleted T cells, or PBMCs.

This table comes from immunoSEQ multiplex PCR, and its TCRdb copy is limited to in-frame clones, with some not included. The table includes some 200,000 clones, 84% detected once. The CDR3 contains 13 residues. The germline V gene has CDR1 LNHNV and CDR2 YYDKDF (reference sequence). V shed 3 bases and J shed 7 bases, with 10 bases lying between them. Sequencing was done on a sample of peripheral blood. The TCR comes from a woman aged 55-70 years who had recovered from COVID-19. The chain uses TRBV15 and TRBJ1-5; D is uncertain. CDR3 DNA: TGTGCCACCAGCAGCGGGGTTCGGCAGCCCCAGCATTTT. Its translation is CATSSGVRQPQHF.